The TCR beta chain under discussion was sequenced for a study of T cell changes during pregnancy in multiple sclerosis. Produced via immunoSEQ multiplex PCR; TCRdb's table is partial and in-frame only. The sample lists roughly 89,000 clones, approximately 95% occurring once. This TCR was recovered from a female donor with multiple sclerosis, enrolled in a pregnancy study. The specimen comprised peripheral blood, sampled in the first trimester of pregnancy.

The CDR3 DNA follows: TGTGCCAGCAGCTTCGGACAGACAACTAATGAAAAACTGTTTTTT. Translating it yields CASSFGQTTNEKLFF. This sequence joins TRBV5-8 and TRBJ1-4; a possible D gene is TRBD1 (6 bases). CDR3 length equals 15 residues. V was trimmed by 2 bases and J by 0 bases, leaving 8 bases between them. Germline values: CDR1 SGHTS, CDR2 YDEGEE. Looking up the rest from reference TRBV5-8 and TRBJ1-4 gives the full variable domain: EAGVTQSPTHLIKTRGQQATLRCSPISGHTSVYWYQQALGLGLQFLLWYDEGEERNRGNFPPRFSGRQFPNYSSELNVNALELEDSALYLCASSFGQTTNEKLFFGSGTQLSVL.